This TCR beta chain was retrieved from a study of cytomegalovirus exposure and HLA in healthy donors. The primer mix had 60 Vbeta and 13 Jbeta primers. Generated by immunoSEQ multiplex PCR, the TCRdb table keeps only in-frame clones and is missing some. The table shows under 200,000 clones, with 80% to 85% occurring only once. The CDR3 runs to 15 residues. V gave up 5 bases and J gave up 3 bases; unmatched junction bases: 5. Germline lookup yields CDR1 MNHNY and CDR2 SVGAGI (reference sequence). The sequence derives from a boy aged 2 to 10 in good health and CMV-seronegative. This sequence joins TRBV6-6 and TRBJ2-2; TRBD2 matches at 8 bases. Sequenced material: PBMCs. This CDR3 is CASSRSLADTGELFF. In DNA, the CDR3 is TGTGCCAGCAGTCGCTCACTAGCGGACACCGGGGAGCTGTTTTTT.